The 15 T cell receptor beta chains listed next were all sequenced from one sample in a study of T cells in women clearing cervical HPV infection. TCRdb keeps only in-frame clones here, not all; method: immunoSEQ multiplex PCR. The sample is made up of fewer than 40,000 clones, and the top ten hold roughly 1.5% of it. The specimen sequenced was blood buffy coat. These receptor sequences come from a woman aged 18-69 years with a cervical HPV16 infection that either progressed to CIN3+ or cleared (not recorded which).

Regarding this clone: The DNA ends 3 residues before the CDR3 does, and the rest of the CDR3 is filled in from the germline J gene. The V call is TRBV7-2, the J call TRBJ1-6; D ambiguous. V lost 5 bases and J 7 bases, leaving 3 bases between the germline ends. The CDR3 is made up of 11 amino acids. Germline CDR1 reads SGHTA; CDR2 reads FQGNSA. CDR3 DNA (partial): TGTGCCAGCAGCCTCAATTCACCC. Translating gives CASSLNSP. The whole CDR3 reads CASSLNSPLHF.

Concerning this clone itself: The read halts 3 residues ahead of the CDR3 end, with the missing end drawn from the germline J gene. This chain links TRBV6-2 or TRBV6-3 with TRBJ2-1, with 9 bases lining up with TRBD1. Per germline, CDR1 MNHEY and CDR2 SVGEGT. This CDR3 contains 17 residues. V gave up 5 bases and J gave up 5 bases; unmatched junction bases: 13. The CDR3 here is CASSKRTGGLADNEQFF. The DNA read from the CDR3 is TGTGCCAGCAGTAAACGTACAGGGGGCCTAGCGGACAATGAG.

To note about this clone: Read sequence stops 3 residues before the CDR3 end, and the germline J gene provides the missing end. The chain joins TRBV19 to TRBJ2-3; 8 nucleotides line up with TRBD1. CDR3 length equals 15 residues. Germline CDR1 and CDR2: LNHDA and SQIVND (reference sequence). V lost 5 bases, J lost 3 bases, and 7 bases stayed unmatched. The CDR3 here is CASSPGQGKTDTQYF. The CDR3 DNA, read in part, is TGTGCCAGTAGTCCCGGACAGGGAAAAACAGATACG.

On this clone itself: The CDR3 is cut off 3 residues early in the read; its end comes from the germline J gene. J is TRBJ1-2 and V is TRBV18, with 8 bases that match TRBD1. The CDR3 is made up of 15 amino acids. In germline, CDR1 is KGHSH, CDR2 LQKENI. The CDR3 region is CASSPGQGRVGDYTF. Incomplete CDR3 DNA: TGTGCCAGCTCACCCGGACAGGGTCGGGTGGGCGAC.

Turning to this clone: The read ends 3 residues before the CDR3 terminus; that terminus is restored from the germline J gene. The V gene is TRBV7-2, the J gene TRBJ1-1; 7 bases agree with TRBD1. This CDR3 contains 13 residues. Looked up from germline, CDR1 is SGHTA and CDR2 is FQGNSA. The CDR3: CASSLRQGVRAFF. Incomplete CDR3 DNA: TGTGCCAGCAGCTTAAGACAGGGTGTGCGG.

Remarks on this clone: The read terminates 3 residues ahead of where the CDR3 ends, so the germline J gene completes it. The chain has TRBV27 and TRBJ2-7, with D possibly being TRBD2 (5 bases). Trimming cost V 7 bases and J 3 bases, with 13 bases left between them. Germline CDR1 and CDR2: MNHEY and SMNVEV (reference sequence). The CDR3 is 13 residues long. The chain's CDR3 is CASTAADFYEQYF. CDR3 DNA (partial): TGTGCCAGCACGGCAGCGGATTTCTACGAG.

Of note for this clone: From the germline J gene comes the end of the CDR3, since the read stops 3 residues before it. The rearrangement links TRBV7-2 to TRBJ2-5, with D perhaps TRBD2 (5 bases). This CDR3 comprises 13 residues. CDR1 and CDR2 from the germline V gene are SGHTA and FQGNSA. The V and J ends lost 2 bases and 5 bases respectively, with 9 bases between them. The CDR3 spells CASSLTQRETQYF. The sequenced CDR3 bases are TGTGCCAGCAGCTTAACACAGCGGGAGACC.

A remark on this clone: The read ends 3 residues before the CDR3 terminus; that terminus is restored from the germline J gene. V and J are TRBV18 and TRBJ2-7, with 8 nucleotides matching TRBD1. CDR1 is KGHSH, CDR2 LQKENI, per germline. The CDR3 totals 13 residues. V lost 2 bases to trimming and J lost 4 bases; unmatched junction nucleotides: 1. Incomplete CDR3 DNA: TGTGCCAGCTCACCAACAGGGGGTTACGAG. Translating gives CASSPTGGYE. The full CDR3 protein is CASSPTGGYEQYF.

Comments on this clone: The DNA ends 3 residues before the CDR3 does, and the rest of the CDR3 is filled in from the germline J gene. The chain uses TRBV7-6 and TRBJ1-1; D remains ambiguous. The CDR3 is 14 residues long. CDR1 and CDR2 from the germline V gene are SGHVS and FNYEAQ. V lost 4 bases and J 5 bases, leaving 14 bases between the germline ends. This CDR3 is CASSSNLGRTEAFF. The CDR3 DNA, read in part, is TGTGCCAGCAGCTCCAACCTGGGCAGGACTGAA.

Points on this clone: The read finishes 3 residues shy of the CDR3 end, and the germline J gene is used to complete it. V and J are TRBV30 and TRBJ2-2; TRBD2 matches 7 bases. The germline V gene encodes CDR1 GTSNPN and CDR2 SVGIG (reference sequence). The CDR3 consists of 15 residues. After removal of 3 bases from V and 2 bases from J, the junction contained 6 bases not matched to a gene. The CDR3 bases that were read are TGTGCCTGGAGGGCCGGCGGGAGCAACACCGGGGAG. Amino acids: CAWRAGGSNTGE. The whole CDR3 sequence is CAWRAGGSNTGELFF.

This clone is medium-sized by frequency. The observed sequence ends 3 residues before the CDR3 terminus, with the missing tail filled in from the germline J gene. The V and J genes are TRBV5-5 and TRBJ2-4, with a possible D match to TRBD1 (5 bases). The CDR3 loop spans 12 amino acids. Germline CDR1 reads SGHKS; CDR2 reads YYEKEE (reference sequence). V was cut by 3 bases and J by 8 bases, with 9 bases left in between. CDR3 DNA (partial): TGTGCCAGCAGCTGGGGCAGCCACATT. This translates into CASSWGSHI. The CDR3 in its entirety is CASSWGSHIQYF. Variable domain in full (rest from reference TRBV5-5 and TRBJ2-4): DAGVTQSPTHLIKTRGQQVTLRCSPISGHKSVSWYQQVLGQGPQFIFQYYEKEERGRGNFPDRFSARQFPNYSSELNVNALLLGDSALYLCASSWGSHIQYFGAGTRLSVL.

As to this clone: The read terminates 3 residues ahead of where the CDR3 ends, so the germline J gene completes it. This chain links TRBV18 with TRBJ1-4; 8 bases line up with TRBD1. Per germline, CDR1 KGHSH and CDR2 LQKENI. The CDR3 extends over 18 amino acids. The CDR3: CASSPPGQEFSGANVLFF. Incomplete CDR3 DNA: TGTGCCAGCTCACCACCGGGACAGGAGTTTTCTGGGGCCAACGTA.

As regards this clone: The CDR3 extends 3 residues past the end of the read, so its final part is completed from the germline J gene. The V and J genes are TRBV10-1 and TRBJ2-7, with TRBD1 matching over 9 bases. Germline V gene data show CDR1 as WNHNN and CDR2 as SYGVQD (reference sequence). V was pared by 5 bases and J by 5 bases, with 7 bases of the junction left unmatched. The length of the CDR3 is 14 residues. This CDR3 is CASSSGTGFDEQYF. The CDR3 bases that were read are TGCGCCAGCAGTTCCGGGACAGGGTTCGACGAG.

About this clone itself: With the read ending 3 residues before the CDR3 end, the germline J gene is used to fill in that end. The chain uses TRBV19 and TRBJ2-3, with 13 bases lining up with TRBD2. The CDR3 runs 16 residues. Germline CDR1 reads LNHDA; CDR2 reads SQIVND (reference sequence). With V trimmed by 3 bases and J by 1 base, 1 base remained unmatched. CDR3 DNA, as far as it was read: TGTGCCAGTAGTATGACTAGCGGGGGGCGCACAGATACG. Its protein is CASSMTSGGRTDT. The whole CDR3 reads CASSMTSGGRTDTQYF. Full variable domain (outside the CDR3, taken from reference TRBV19 and TRBJ2-3): DGGITQSPKYLFRKEGQNVTLSCEQNLNHDAMYWYRQDPGQGLRLIYYSQIVNDFQKGDIAEGYSVSREKKESFPLTVTSAQKNPTAFYLCASSMTSGGRTDTQYFGPGTRLTVL.

Turning to this clone: The read falls 3 residues short of the CDR3 end, and the missing part is taken from the germline J gene. The chain uses TRBV6-2 or TRBV6-3 and TRBJ2-7; possible D gene TRBD1, 6 bases. The germline V and J ends were trimmed by 5 bases and 3 bases, with 11 bases remaining between them. The CDR3 extends over 13 amino acids. Germline V gene sequence: CDR1 MNHEY, CDR2 SVGEGT. The CDR3 reads CASSPGQFYEQYF. The sequenced part of the CDR3 DNA is TGTGCCAGCAGTCCGGGACAATTCTACGAG.